Listed here are 15 T cell receptor beta chains from one sample, sequenced in a study of identical twins. From the 5' RACE reads, TCRdb called clonotypes with MiXCR, one entry per CDR3 protein. The sample shows around 670,000 distinct CDR3 sequences, 5.5% to 6.5% of them seen only once. Sequencing used naive T cells sorted from blood. Receptors originate from a man aged 18 to 30 in good health.

This clonotype turned up a few times. The chain is built from TRBV5-5 and TRBJ2-7, with 13 bases that match TRBD2. V dropped 3 bases and J dropped 3; count of bases not matched to a gene: 6. Germline-derived CDR1 and CDR2 are SGHKS and YYEKEE (reference sequence). The CDR3 runs to 16 residues. CDR3 DNA sequence: TGTGCCAGCAGCTCTGGACTAGCGGGAGTAGACTACGAGCAGTACTTC. This sequence encodes CASSSGLAGVDYEQYF.

The chain uses TRBV30 and TRBJ2-7; D might be TRBD1 or TRBD2, each matching 5 bases. This CDR3 contains 12 residues. CDR1 is GTSNPN and CDR2 is SVGIG in the germline V gene (reference sequence). Deletions cut 4 bases from V and 1 base from J, with 8 bases between. The CDR3 nucleotides read TGTGCCTGGACTGGGGGATCCTACGAGCAGTACTTC. Translating it yields CAWTGGSYEQYF.

This clonotype was detected many times. The chain links TRBV24-1 to TRBJ2-5; 11 bases map to TRBD1. Germline CDR1 is KGHDR and CDR2 is SFDVKD. Germline trimming cut 7 bases from V and 2 bases from J; bases unmatched to any gene: 5. This CDR3 has 15 amino acids. CDR3 protein: CATSPGDRGQETQYF. CDR3 bases: TGTGCCACCAGCCCAGGGGACAGGGGGCAAGAGACCCAGTACTTC.

This clonotype came up many times. The junction shows a germline mismatch at one end, possibly a read error. This chain uses TRBV10-2 with TRBJ2-1; D assignment may be TRBD1 or TRBD2 (5 bases each). The CDR3 extends over 13 amino acids. Germline CDR1 and CDR2: WSHSY and SAAADI. The CDR3 bases are TGCGCCAGCAATGAGGGGATGGGAGATGAGCAGTTCTTC. Amino acid sequence: CASNEGMGDEQFF.

This clonotype has ten or more counts. The V call is TRBV4-1, the J call TRBJ1-5; D is unresolved. The CDR3 runs to 16 residues. The ends were cut back, 0 bases at V and 3 bases at J, with 12 bases in the middle. Germline CDR1 reads MGHRA; CDR2 reads YSYEKL. DNA for the CDR3: TGCGCCAGCAGCCAAGACTGGGCTCAAGTCAATCAGCCCCAGCATTTT. Its translation: CASSQDWAQVNQPQHF.

This clonotype was seen repeatedly, ten times or more. This chain joins TRBV6-4 and TRBJ1-2, with 8 bases that match TRBD1. Germline CDR1 reads MRHNA; CDR2 reads SNTAGT. The CDR3 covers 14 residues. V lost 6 bases to trimming and J lost 8 bases; unmatched junction nucleotides: 11. CDR3 nucleotides: TGTGCCAGCAGAGAGTCGACAGGGGATTGGGGCTACACCTTC. Translating gives CASRESTGDWGYTF.

This clonotype showed up many times. The rearrangement links TRBV12-3 or TRBV12-4 to TRBJ2-5, with D unclear. This CDR3 has 13 residues. V lost 6 bases and J 2 bases, leaving 10 bases between the germline ends. CDR3 region: CASSFRQQETQYF. The CDR3 region has the DNA TGTGCCAGCAGCTTCAGGCAGCAAGAGACCCAGTACTTC.

This clonotype appeared many times. This chain's CDR3 is CASSARAVYSTGELFF. CDR3 bases: TGTGCCAGCAGCGCCCGAGCGGTGTACTCCACCGGGGAGCTGTTTTTT. The chain links TRBV7-2 to TRBJ2-2; D is possibly TRBD2 (5 bases). The V end was cut by 5 bases, the J end by 4 bases, with 17 bases between. The CDR3 extends over 16 amino acids. Germline lookup yields CDR1 SGHTA and CDR2 FQGNSA.

The rearrangement links TRBV7-7 to TRBJ2-1; 9 bases are shared with TRBD1. The V gene's germline CDR1 is SSHAT and CDR2 FNYEAQ (reference sequence). There are 15 residues in the CDR3. J was trimmed by 6 bases and V by 5 bases; bases with no gene match: 8. CDR3 DNA sequence: TGTGCCAGCAGCCTCGGGACAGGGAGGACCAATGAGCAGTTCTTC. Translated, it gives CASSLGTGRTNEQFF.

This chain connects TRBV6-1 to TRBJ2-2, with D perhaps TRBD2 (5 bases). Trimming took 3 bases from V and 4 from J, leaving 12 bases between them. The CDR3 runs to 15 residues. Germline-derived CDR1 and CDR2 are MNHNS and SASEGT. The CDR3 coding sequence is TGTGCCAGCAGTGACCTAGGGCGGGCCACCGGGGAGCTGTTTTTT. Its translation is CASSDLGRATGELFF.

This clonotype was seen a few times. The chain combines TRBV20-1 with TRBJ1-1; unclear D gene. Per germline, CDR1 DFQATT and CDR2 SNEGSKA (reference sequence). The V end lost 0 bases, the J end lost 2 bases, and 10 bases lay between the germline ends. CDR3 length: 14 amino acids. CDR3 nucleotides: TGCAGTGCTAGAGATCGCAGGACCAACACTGAAGCTTTCTTT. The encoded protein is CSARDRRTNTEAFF.

The chain combines TRBV2 with TRBJ1-2; D might be TRBD1 (5 bases). The germline V gene has CDR1 SNHLY and CDR2 FYNNEI. V lost 4 bases to trimming and J lost 3 bases, with 15 bases between them. There are 15 residues in the CDR3. CDR3 DNA sequence: TGTGCCAGCAGTGGGTCAGTGGACAAATACTATGGCTACACCTTC. Protein product: CASSGSVDKYYGYTF.

This clonotype was counted only a few times. The chain uses TRBV1 and TRBJ2-7; TRBD1 is taken as the D call from the table, unchecked against the DNA. TRBV1 is given as a pseudogene. The CDR3 is 16 residues long. The CDR3 is CTSSQERDRSSYEQYF. The CDR3 nucleotides are TGCACCAGCAGCCAAGAACGGGACAGATCCTCCTACGAGCAGTACTTC.

This clonotype was recorded many times. This sequence joins TRBV4-1 and TRBJ2-1; D uncertain. The CDR3 is made up of 16 amino acids. Per the germline V gene, CDR1 is MGHRA and CDR2 is YSYEKL. V dropped 0 bases and J dropped 2 bases, with 11 bases sitting between them. The CDR3 nucleotides read TGCGCCAGCAGCCAAGATGGAAGTGGTACCTACAATGAGCAGTTCTTC. It translates to CASSQDGSGTYNEQFF.

This clonotype has at least ten counts. The rearrangement joins TRBV6-1 to TRBJ2-1, with D uncertain. V lost 6 bases and J lost 0, with 12 bases in between. Germline V gene data show CDR1 as MNHNS and CDR2 as SASEGT. This CDR3 has 15 residues. The CDR3 sequence is CASREATLSYNEQFF. CDR3 DNA sequence: TGTGCCAGCAGAGAGGCTACACTCTCCTACAATGAGCAGTTCTTC.